This is a list of T cell receptor beta chains from one sample in a study of blood T cell repertoires in COVID-19. Generated by immunoSEQ multiplex PCR, the TCRdb table keeps only in-frame clones and is missing some. The table shows a few hundred thousand clones, with about 88% occurring only once. Sequenced input: PBMCs or T cells enriched from blood (not recorded which). Receptors originate from a woman in her fifties or sixties who had been exposed to COVID-19. Each CDR3 is given with its conserved first and last residue. Fields, in order: clone size, J gene, V gene, D gene, CDR3 protein, CDR3 DNA. The D gene is left open where the match is weak. Size is omitted from some rows. Given values are once, few, many or a class for expanded clones.

- TRBJ2-5 TRBV10-1 - CASSPTFARQETQYF TGCGCCAGCAGTCCTACTTTTGCCCGCCAAGAGACCCAGTACTTC
- TRBJ1-2 TRBV6-6 - CASSYGGGGGYTF TGTGCCAGCAGTTACGGGGGGGGAGGTGGCTACACCTTC
few TRBJ1-1 TRBV7-9 TRBD1 CASSRTGLMNTEAFF TGTGCCAGCAGCCGGACAGGGCTCATGAACACTGAAGCTTTCTTT
- TRBJ1-2 TRBV9 - CASSVADSPNYGYTF TGTGCCAGCAGCGTAGCGGACTCTCCGAACTATGGCTACACCTTC
- TRBJ2-1 TRBV27 TRBD2 CASSFSRGGAYNEQFF TGTGCCAGCAGTTTCAGTCGGGGGGGTGCCTACAATGAGCAGTTCTTC
- TRBJ2-1 TRBV28 TRBD1 CASSPGEGTEFF TGTGCCAGCAGCCCCGGGGAAGGGACAGAGTTCTTC
- TRBJ1-2 TRBV7-8 TRBD1 CASSGTDNYGYTF TGTGCCAGCTCCGGGACAGACAACTATGGCTACACCTTC
- TRBJ2-7 TRBV27 TRBD2 CASSSGLAGGYFYEQYF TGTGCCAGCAGTTCGGGACTAGCGGGGGGTTATTTCTACGAGCAGTACTTC
- TRBJ2-7 TRBV7-2 TRBD1 CASSSLGQGAYEQYF TGTGCCAGCAGCTCCCTCGGACAGGGGGCCTACGAGCAGTACTTC
- TRBJ2-4 TRBV2 TRBD2 CASSEWGGNNIQYF TGTGCCAGCAGTGAATGGGGGGGAAATAACATTCAGTACTTC
- TRBJ1-1 TRBV5-5 TRBD1 CASSFRDRYEAFF TGTGCCAGCAGCTTCCGGGACAGATATGAAGCTTTCTTT
- TRBJ1-3 TRBV6-5 - CASSPRFGNTIYF TGTGCCAGCAGTCCCCGTTTTGGAAACACCATATATTTT
- TRBJ1-1 TRBV25-1 - CANPPRTASAPATEAFF TGTGCCAACCCTCCAAGGACAGCATCCGCCCCGGCCACTGAAGCTTTCTTT
- TRBJ2-1 TRBV13 - CASSLVSGEQFF TGTGCCAGCAGCTTAGTCAGCGGGGAGCAGTTCTTC
- TRBJ2-2 TRBV15 - CATSRDTLSGELFF TGTGCCACCAGCAGAGATACTTTATCCGGGGAGCTGTTTTTT
- TRBJ2-2 TRBV10-3 TRBD2 CASRLAGGPDTGELFF TGTGCCTCCAGACTAGCGGGGGGGCCTGACACCGGGGAGCTGTTTTTT
- TRBJ2-5 TRBV15 TRBD1 CATSRDQGFFRSGQGKETQYF TGTGCCACCAGCAGAGATCAGGGTTTTTTTCGCTCGGGACAGGGGAAAGAGACCCAGTACTTC
- TRBJ1-1 TRBV5-4 TRBD1 CASSLARQGLNTEAFF TGTGCCAGCAGCTTGGCCAGACAGGGGCTGAACACTGAAGCTTTCTTT
few TRBJ2-1 TRBV5-1 TRBD2 CASSQGLAGGRVGNEQFF TGCGCCAGCAGCCAGGGACTAGCGGGGGGCCGCGTGGGGAATGAGCAGTTCTTC
- TRBJ2-5 TRBV5-4 - CASSFQGKTQYF TGTGCCAGCAGCTTTCAGGGGAAGACCCAGTACTTC
few TRBJ1-6 TRBV5-4 TRBD1 CASSNGQGGNSPLHF TGTGCCAGCAGCAACGGACAGGGTGGGAATTCACCCCTCCACTTT
- TRBJ1-3 TRBV13 - CASSAGDSRNTIYF TGTGCCAGCAGCGCCGGGGACTCACGAAACACCATATATTTT
- TRBJ1-2 TRBV18 - CASSPGGANYGYTF TGTGCCAGCTCACCAGGGGGCGCGAACTATGGCTACACCTTC
- TRBJ2-3 TRBV10-3 - CAISPNRATSDTQYF TGTGCCATCAGTCCAAACAGGGCCACATCAGATACGCAGTATTTT
- TRBJ1-1 TRBV6-5 - CASSFPGMGTEAFF TGTGCCAGCAGTTTCCCGGGGATGGGCACTGAAGCTTTCTTT
few TRBJ2-3 TRBV5-1 TRBD1 CASSLVGQALTDTQYF TGCGCCAGCAGCTTGGTGGGACAGGCCTTAACAGATACGCAGTATTTT
- TRBJ1-1 TRBV27 - CASSLGQRAFF TGTGCCAGCAGTCTCGGACAGCGGGCTTTCTTT
- TRBJ2-2 TRBV5-4 - CASSLAGATNTGELFF TGTGCCAGCAGCTTGGCAGGGGCCACCAACACCGGGGAGCTGTTTTTT
few TRBJ2-2 TRBV11-2 TRBD1 CASSLGQGTLGELFF TGTGCCAGCAGCTTGGGACAGGGGACACTCGGGGAGCTGTTTTTT
few TRBJ1-6 TRBV4-1 - CASSQEAGWNSPLHF TGCGCCAGCAGCCAAGAAGCAGGGTGGAATTCACCCCTCCACTTT
- TRBJ1-2 TRBV6-2/TRBV6-3 - CASSARATRGGYTF TGTGCCAGCAGTGCCAGGGCGACGCGGGGAGGCTACACCTTC
- TRBJ2-2 TRBV29-1 TRBD2 CSVRRGADGELFF TGCAGCGTCCGGCGGGGGGCGGACGGGGAGCTGTTTTTT
few TRBJ2-7 TRBV10-1 - CASSPSGGGEQYF TGCGCCAGCAGCCCCAGTGGTGGAGGCGAGCAGTACTTC
- TRBJ1-1 TRBV21-1 - CASSPPAGGPKRGNTEAFF TGTGCCAGCAGCCCCCCCGCGGGCGGTCCCAAGCGGGGGAACACTGAAGCTTTCTTT
- TRBJ1-2 TRBV11-2 - CASSLDPSLYGYTF TGTGCCAGCAGCTTAGATCCCAGTCTCTATGGCTACACCTTC
- TRBJ1-1 TRBV10-2 - CASSERGGQAEAFF TGCGCCAGCAGTGAGAGGGGGGGCCAAGCTGAAGCTTTCTTT
- TRBJ2-6 TRBV30 - CAWSPGLLSGANVLTF TGTGCCTGGTCACCGGGGTTACTCTCTGGGGCCAACGTCCTGACTTTC
once TRBJ2-2 TRBV19 TRBD1 CASRKDRVGLTGELFF TGTGCCAGTAGGAAGGACAGGGTCGGGCTCACCGGGGAGCTGTTTTTT
- TRBJ2-1 TRBV6-1 - CASSETFARGDEQFF TGTGCCAGCAGTGAAACGTTTGCCAGGGGGGATGAGCAGTTCTTC
- TRBJ2-1 TRBV7-2 - CASSLVPGQEGEQFF TGTGCCAGCAGCTTAGTTCCAGGGCAGGAGGGTGAGCAGTTCTTC
- TRBJ2-1 TRBV30 - CAWSSGLFNEQFF TGTGCCTGGAGTTCAGGACTATTCAATGAGCAGTTCTTC
- TRBJ2-1 TRBV6-1 - CASSERGSNEQFF TGTGCCAGCAGTGAAAGGGGGTCCAATGAGCAGTTCTTC
- TRBJ1-2 TRBV28 TRBD1 CASSLSGGPNYGYTF TGTGCCAGCAGTTTATCAGGGGGCCCTAACTATGGCTACACCTTC
- TRBJ2-1 TRBV5-4 TRBD1 CASSQRGQGASNEQFF TGTGCCAGCAGCCAACGAGGACAGGGGGCTTCAAATGAGCAGTTCTTC
once TRBJ2-1 TRBV19 TRBD1 CASSPGTGGYNEQFF TGTGCCAGTAGTCCGGGGACAGGGGGCTACAATGAGCAGTTCTTC
- TRBJ1-1 TRBV7-2 TRBD1 CASSDTGGFGAFF TGTGCCAGCAGCGACACAGGGGGCTTTGGAGCTTTCTTT
- TRBJ1-2 TRBV29-1 TRBD1 CSVGGVAGTANYGYTF TGCAGCGTTGGAGGGGTGGCCGGGACAGCTAACTATGGCTACACCTTC
- TRBJ2-7 TRBV6-5 TRBD1 CASRSTGVQYF TGTGCCAGCAGATCCACAGGGGTACAGTACTTC
- TRBJ1-6 TRBV6-5 - CASTRELYSPLHF TGTGCCAGCACGAGGGAGCTTTATTCACCCCTCCACTTT